The text below deals with one T cell receptor (beta chain). This record comes from a study of cytomegalovirus exposure and HLA in healthy donors. PCR employed 60 Vbeta and 13 Jbeta primers. The assay was immunoSEQ multiplex PCR, and TCRdb's table has in-frame clones only and misses some. This table has more than 90,000 clones, about 60% appearing once. Germline trimming cut 5 bases from V and 2 bases from J; bases unmatched to any gene: 6. This CDR3 region has 15 residues. Germline loops: CDR1 MNHNS, CDR2 SASEGT. This clonotype was sampled from a young woman in good health and CMV-seronegative. Specimen: PBMCs. This chain links TRBV6-1 with TRBJ1-2, with 9 nucleotides matching TRBD1. The CDR3 region has the DNA TGTGCCAGCAGTCCAAGGACAGGGGCGAACTATGGCTACACCTTC. Amino acid sequence: CASSPRTGANYGYTF.